Listed below are T cell receptor beta chains from one sample, sequenced in a study of shared clonotypes between healthy human individuals. Assay: immunoSEQ multiplex PCR; the TCRdb copy retains only in-frame clones and omits some. The repertoire has about 2 million clones, approximately 94% of them found once; the top ten carry more than 0.95%. The sequenced sample was naive CD8+ T cells sorted from blood. The receptors originated from a man aged 18 to 35 in good health. Each CDR3 is given with its conserved first and last residue. The D gene is left open where the match is weak. The size field is filled for only some rows; it gives once, few, many or a size class.

D gene	V gene	clone size	J gene	CDR3 DNA	CDR3 protein
TRBD1	TRBV6-5	.	TRBJ2-7	TGTGCCAGCAGTTGGACAGGGGACGGCGAGCAGTACTTC	CASSWTGDGEQYF
TRBD1	TRBV9	.	TRBJ1-2	TGTGCCAGCAGCTCTCGGACAGGGTTAAGGAGTGGCTACACCTTC	CASSSRTGLRSGYTF
.	TRBV6-6	.	TRBJ1-1	TGTGCCAGCACCGTAGGGTATGGGGGGATGAACACTGAAGCTTTCTTT	CASTVGYGGMNTEAFF
.	TRBV13	.	TRBJ1-1	TGTGCCAGCAGCTTCGGAAACACTGAAGCTTTCTTT	CASSFGNTEAFF
.	TRBV7-9	.	TRBJ2-7	TGTGCCAGCAGCTTAGCTCTACAGGGAAGCTACGAGCAGTACTTC	CASSLALQGSYEQYF
.	TRBV27	.	TRBJ1-5	TGTGCCAGCAGTTCAGGCAGGGATCAGCCCCAGCATTTT	CASSSGRDQPQHF
.	TRBV19	.	TRBJ2-1	TGTGCCAGTAGTATCGTTTGGGATGAGCAGTTCTTC	CASSIVWDEQFF
.	TRBV13	.	TRBJ2-1	TGTGCCAGCAGCTCGTGGCAGGGTAATTACAATGAGCAGTTCTTC	CASSSWQGNYNEQFF
TRBD2	TRBV9	.	TRBJ2-7	TGTGCCAGCAGCGTAGGGACTAGTCCCTCCTACGAGCAGTACTTC	CASSVGTSPSYEQYF
TRBD2	TRBV27	.	TRBJ2-3	TGTGCCAGCAGTACGGGGACTAGCGCCCGCACAGATACGCAGTATTTT	CASSTGTSARTDTQYF
.	TRBV14	.	TRBJ2-7	TGTGCCAGCAGCCAAGATGTCGGGTACGAGCAGTACTTC	CASSQDVGYEQYF
.	TRBV13	.	TRBJ1-5	TGTGCCAGCAGTCGAGAGAATCAGCCCCAGCATTTT	CASSRENQPQHF
.	TRBV7-9	once	TRBJ2-2	TGTGCCAGCAGCTTACTTCCCTCTGCCGGGGAGCTGTTTTTT	CASSLLPSAGELFF
.	TRBV10-2	.	TRBJ2-1	TGCGCCAGCAGTGAGGGCAGCGGGCAGTTCTTC	CASSEGSGQFF
.	TRBV7-2	once	TRBJ2-7	TGTGCCAGCAGCCCCCCGGGTTTGGACGAGCAGTACTTC	CASSPPGLDEQYF
TRBD1	TRBV2	.	TRBJ2-5	TGTGCCAGCAGTGACGGGGACAGGCAAGAGACCCAGTACTTC	CASSDGDRQETQYF
TRBD1	TRBV9	once	TRBJ2-7	TGTGCCAGCAGCCTAGGACAGGGGGGATCCTACGAGCAGTACTTC	CASSLGQGGSYEQYF
.	TRBV7-8	.	TRBJ2-1	TGTGCCAGCAGCTTAGCCAGCGGGCCCTACAATGAGCAGTTCTTC	CASSLASGPYNEQFF
.	TRBV19	.	TRBJ1-1	TGTGCCAGTAGTATCTTCGGAACTGAAGCTTTCTTT	CASSIFGTEAFF
TRBD1	TRBV11-2	.	TRBJ1-1	TGTGCCAGCAGCGCGGGACAGGGGATGAACACTGAAGCTTTCTTT	CASSAGQGMNTEAFF
.	TRBV29-1	many	TRBJ1-1	TGCAGCGTTGAAGATCTTATGGAAGCTTTCTTT	CSVEDLMEAFF
.	TRBV9	once	TRBJ2-1	TGTGCCAGCAGCGTAGTAGGTACTAGCTACAATGAGCAGTTCTTC	CASSVVGTSYNEQFF
.	TRBV7-9	once	TRBJ1-1	TGTGCCAGCAGCTTACAGCCCGAAGCTTTCTTT	CASSLQPEAFF
TRBD2	TRBV7-9	.	TRBJ2-2	TGTGCCAGCAGCCTAGGACTAGCGGGGAACACCGGGGAGCTGTTTTTT	CASSLGLAGNTGELFF
.	TRBV6-1	.	TRBJ2-7	TGTGCCAGCAGTGGATGGACAGAGAGCTCCTACGAGCAGTACTTC	CASSGWTESSYEQYF
.	TRBV14	.	TRBJ2-7	TGTGCCAGCAGTTCTATCCGCACCTACGAGCAGTACTTC	CASSSIRTYEQYF
.	TRBV5-6	.	TRBJ1-2	TGTGCCAGCAGCCCCCGGGACACCTTTTATAACTATGGCTACACCTTC	CASSPRDTFYNYGYTF
TRBD1	TRBV6-5	.	TRBJ2-7	TGTGCCAGCGGATCCGGGACAGGGATCTACGAGCAGTACTTC	CASGSGTGIYEQYF